This T cell receptor beta chain was documented in a study of T cells in localized non-small cell lung cancer. Points from the study as a whole: Detection in adjacent lung was observed for a median 57 of the top 100 tumor clones. Without multi-region sequencing, intratumor heterogeneity could not be excluded. Tumor showed lower T cell clonality than uninvolved adjacent lung, where it was highest. Longer overall survival was seen with higher T cell density measured in blood.

Generated by immunoSEQ multiplex PCR, the TCRdb table keeps only in-frame clones and is missing some. Of 20,000 to 30,000 clones listed, about 86% are singletons. As to this clone: Its antigen is unidentified.

CDR3 size: 13 residues. The V end was cut by 0 bases, the J end by 5 bases, with 9 bases between. Per the germline V gene, CDR1 is SGHDT and CDR2 is YYEEEE. The sample in question was peripheral blood, obtained before any cancer treatment. The V and J genes are TRBV5-6 and TRBJ2-7; D possibly corresponds to TRBD1 (6 bases). The sequence was obtained from a woman between 35 and 70 years old with stage I lung adenocarcinoma. CDR3 protein: CASSLAGADEQYF. DNA for the CDR3: TGTGCCAGCAGCTTGGCAGGGGCAGACGAGCAGTACTTC.